The 14 T cell receptor beta chains given below trace back to one sample, sequenced in a study of blood T cell repertoires in COVID-19. Assay used: immunoSEQ multiplex PCR; TCRdb lists only in-frame clones, some missing. Found here are hundreds of thousands of clones, approximately 90% of them singletons; the top ten hold roughly 4%. Sequences were obtained from peripheral blood. These receptors originate from a woman under 40 with acute or convalescent COVID-19.

This clone was seen a few times. The genes are TRBV6-1 and TRBJ2-5; TRBD2 is a possible D gene (6 bases). Per germline, CDR1 MNHNS and CDR2 SASEGT. The germline V and J ends were trimmed by 3 bases and 2 bases, with 10 bases remaining between them. The CDR3 sequence is 14 residues long. CDR3 bases: TGTGCCAGCAGTGATCTCCGGGGGCAAGAGACCCAGTACTTC. Amino acid sequence: CASSDLRGQETQYF.

V is TRBV30 and J is TRBJ1-1; the match to TRBD1 covers 7 bases. This CDR3 spans 14 amino acids. Germline V gives CDR1 GTSNPN, CDR2 SVGIG (reference sequence). V was clipped by 8 bases and J by 0 bases; unmatched bases: 9. The CDR3 DNA is TGTGCCGGAGCGACAGGGCTATTGAACACTGAAGCTTTCTTT. Translating it yields CAGATGLLNTEAFF.

The rearrangement links TRBV28 to TRBJ2-7, with TRBD2 identical over 7 bases. The V gene end was trimmed by 3 bases and the J gene end by 1 base; junction bases not matched to a gene: 12. CDR1 is MDHEN, CDR2 SYDVKM, per germline. The CDR3 spans 17 residues. This CDR3 reads CASSFGAGGGDSYEQYF. DNA of the CDR3: TGTGCCAGCAGTTTTGGGGCCGGCGGGGGTGATTCCTACGAGCAGTACTTC. The full variable domain, rest sourced from reference TRBV28 and TRBJ2-7, is DVKVTQSSRYLVKRTGEKVFLECVQDMDHENMFWYRQDPGLGLRLIYFSYDVKMKEKGDIPEGYSVSREKKERFSLILESASTNQTSMYLCASSFGAGGGDSYEQYFGPGTRLTVT.

In this sample, this clone turned up a few times. The CDR3 loop reads CASSFAPPGELFF. In DNA, the CDR3 is TGCGCCAGCAGCTTCGCGCCACCCGGGGAGCTGTTTTTT. The J gene is TRBJ2-2, the V gene TRBV5-1; D not certain. The CDR3 is 13 residues long. The V gene's germline CDR1 is SGHRS and CDR2 YFSETQ. V was trimmed by 2 bases and J by 6 bases, leaving 8 bases between them.

V is TRBV29-1 and J is TRBJ2-7, with D perhaps matching TRBD1 (6 bases). CDR1 SQVTM and CDR2 ANQGSEA come from the germline V gene. This CDR3 is built from 11 residues. The V end lost 6 bases, the J end lost 2 bases, and 8 bases lay between the germline ends. In DNA form, the CDR3 reads TGCAGCGTAGCAGGGGCCTACGAGCAGTACTTC. Protein: CSVAGAYEQYF.

The chain is built from TRBV5-8 and TRBJ1-1, with D possibly TRBD1 on 5 matching bases. Trimming took 4 bases from V and 7 from J, leaving 17 bases between them. Germline V lookup: CDR1 SGHTS, CDR2 YDEGEE. The CDR3 runs 14 residues. CDR3 loop: CASSMTVFYDEAFF. The CDR3 DNA reads TGTGCCAGCAGCATGACAGTCTTTTACGATGAAGCTTTCTTT.

The chain employs TRBV7-2 and TRBJ2-3; TRBD1 is a possible D gene (6 bases). The CDR3 runs to 14 residues. Germline values: CDR1 SGHTA, CDR2 FQGNSA. The germline V and J ends were trimmed by 1 base and 6 bases, with 11 bases remaining between them. The DNA of the CDR3 is TGTGCCAGCAGCTTAGGGCACAGGGCGGATACGCAGTATTTT. Residues: CASSLGHRADTQYF.

The chain links TRBV14 to TRBJ2-2; D unclear. The germline CDR1 and CDR2 sequences are SGHDN and FVKESK. CDR3 length: 13 residues. Trimming cost V 4 bases and J 1 base, with 4 bases left between them. CDR3 DNA: TGTGCCAGCAGCCCAGGGAACACCGGGGAGCTGTTTTTT. Translated: CASSPGNTGELFF.

The chain employs TRBV5-4 and TRBJ2-2, with D possibly being TRBD1 (6 bases). Germline V gene sequence: CDR1 SGHNT, CDR2 YYREEE (reference sequence). The V end was cut by 1 base, the J end by 7 bases, with 11 bases between. This CDR3 has 14 residues. The CDR3 DNA sequence: TGTGCCAGCAGCTTGTCAGGGGCGAACGGGGAGCTGTTTTTT. The encoded protein is CASSLSGANGELFF.

The chain recombines TRBV28 with TRBJ2-6; TRBD1 matches 7 bases. Germline loops: CDR1 MDHEN, CDR2 SYDVKM. The length of the CDR3 is 20 residues. V lost 6 bases and J lost 2; bases outside the gene matches: 19. CDR3 amino acids: CASRASFLTGQNTGANVLTF. CDR3 sequence (DNA): TGTGCCAGCAGGGCCAGCTTTTTGACAGGGCAGAATACTGGGGCCAACGTCCTGACTTTC. Using reference TRBV28 and TRBJ2-6 for the parts outside the CDR3, the full variable domain is DVKVTQSSRYLVKRTGEKVFLECVQDMDHENMFWYRQDPGLGLRLIYFSYDVKMKEKGDIPEGYSVSREKKERFSLILESASTNQTSMYLCASRASFLTGQNTGANVLTFGAGSRLTVL.

The chain links TRBV11-2 to TRBJ2-3; 8 bases fit TRBD2. CDR1 and CDR2 (germline): SGHAT, FQNNGV. Trimming took 5 bases from V and 0 from J; bases not matched to a gene: 7. This CDR3 contains 16 residues. CDR3: CASSLSGGTSTDTQYF. In nucleotides, the CDR3 is TGTGCCAGCAGCCTCAGCGGGGGTACTAGCACAGATACGCAGTATTTT. Variable domain in full (rest from reference TRBV11-2 and TRBJ2-3): EAGVAQSPRYKIIEKRQSVAFWCNPISGHATLYWYQQILGQGPKLLIQFQNNGVVDDSQLPKDRFSAERLKGVDSTLKIQPAKLEDSAVYLCASSLSGGTSTDTQYFGPGTRLTVL.

This sequence joins TRBV28 and TRBJ1-5; 9 nucleotides match TRBD1. J gave up 5 bases and V 4 bases, and 9 bases lay outside the gene matches. The germline V gene encodes CDR1 MDHEN and CDR2 SYDVKM. CDR3 length equals 16 residues. The CDR3 reads CASSSGRTGVYQPQHF. CDR3 DNA: TGTGCCAGCAGTTCTGGTAGGACAGGGGTTTATCAGCCCCAGCATTTT. Full variable domain (rest looked up from reference TRBV28 and TRBJ1-5): DVKVTQSSRYLVKRTGEKVFLECVQDMDHENMFWYRQDPGLGLRLIYFSYDVKMKEKGDIPEGYSVSREKKERFSLILESASTNQTSMYLCASSSGRTGVYQPQHFGDGTRLSIL.

The V and J genes are TRBV2 and TRBJ2-7; 8 nucleotides line up with TRBD1. Trimming took 3 bases from V and 5 from J; bases not matched to a gene: 9. CDR3 length: 15 residues. Per germline, CDR1 SNHLY and CDR2 FYNNEI. CDR3 loop: CASSDPGQGTDEQYF. DNA of the CDR3: TGTGCCAGCAGTGACCCCGGACAGGGAACGGACGAGCAGTACTTC.

This clone was recorded once. The rearrangement uses TRBV7-2 and TRBJ1-1; D is unresolved. With 0 bases removed from V and 1 base from J, the gap between germline ends came to 9 bases. Per germline, CDR1 SGHTA and CDR2 FQGNSA. The CDR3 has 15 amino acids. For the CDR3, the DNA is TGTGCCAGCAGCTTAGCCCCTGGCGGGAACACTGAAGCTTTCTTT. Encoded protein: CASSLAPGGNTEAFF.